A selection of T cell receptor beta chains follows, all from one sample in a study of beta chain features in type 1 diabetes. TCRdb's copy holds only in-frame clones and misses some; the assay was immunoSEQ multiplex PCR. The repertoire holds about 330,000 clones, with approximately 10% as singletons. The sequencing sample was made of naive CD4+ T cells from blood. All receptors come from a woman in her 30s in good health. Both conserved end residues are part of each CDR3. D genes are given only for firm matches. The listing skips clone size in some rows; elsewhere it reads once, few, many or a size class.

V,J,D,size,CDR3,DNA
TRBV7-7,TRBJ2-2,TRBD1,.,CASRAGTDAGELFF,TGTGCTAGCAGAGCCGGGACAGACGCCGGGGAGCTGTTTTTT
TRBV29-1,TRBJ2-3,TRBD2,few,CSVAPLADPTDTQYF,TGCAGCGTCGCTCCACTAGCGGACCCCACAGATACGCAGTATTTT
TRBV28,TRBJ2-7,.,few,CASSLIPGKQYF,TGTGCCAGCAGTTTAATCCCAGGGAAGCAGTACTTC
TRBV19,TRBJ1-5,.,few,CATRQINQPQHF,TGTGCCACCCGACAGATCAATCAGCCCCAGCATTTT
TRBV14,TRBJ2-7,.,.,CASSPRGRKTYEQYF,TGTGCCAGCAGCCCCCGTGGCAGAAAGACCTACGAGCAGTACTTC
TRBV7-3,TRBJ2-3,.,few,CASSLVSEASDTQYF,TGTGCCAGCAGCTTAGTGAGCGAGGCGTCAGATACGCAGTATTTT
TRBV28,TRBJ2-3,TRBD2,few,CASSRRTSGRRTDTQYF,TGTGCCAGCAGTCGAAGGACTAGCGGGAGGAGGACAGATACGCAGTATTTT
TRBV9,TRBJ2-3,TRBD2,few,CASSVAGLAGGTSTDTQYF,TGTGCCAGCAGCGTAGCGGGACTAGCGGGCGGTACTAGCACAGATACGCAGTATTTT
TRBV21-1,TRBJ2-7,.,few,CASSLTSGRSEQYF,TGTGCCAGCAGCCTGACTAGCGGGAGATCCGAGCAGTACTTC
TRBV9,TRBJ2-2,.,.,CASSVAGATGELFF,TGTGCCAGCAGCGTAGCTGGGGCAACCGGGGAGCTGTTTTTT
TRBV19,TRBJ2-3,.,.,CASTDRTDTQYF,TGTGCCAGTACCGACAGAACAGATACGCAGTATTTT
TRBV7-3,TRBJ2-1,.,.,CASSFRGHGNEQFF,TGTGCCAGCAGCTTCAGGGGCCACGGCAATGAGCAGTTCTTC
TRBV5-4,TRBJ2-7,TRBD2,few,CASSLSGGTNEQYF,TGTGCCAGCAGCCTCAGCGGCGGGACTAACGAGCAGTACTTC
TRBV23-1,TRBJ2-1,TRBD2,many,CASSPQTSGEQFF,TGCGCCAGCAGTCCGCAGACTAGCGGCGAGCAGTTCTTC
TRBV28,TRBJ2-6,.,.,CASSPQGSGANVLTF,TGTGCCAGCAGTCCCCAGGGCTCTGGGGCCAACGTCCTGACTTTC
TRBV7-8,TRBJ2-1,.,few,CASSFAGRNEQFF,TGTGCCAGCAGCTTCGCGGGACGCAATGAGCAGTTCTTC
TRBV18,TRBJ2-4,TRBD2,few,CASSPPSGRAKNIQYF,TGTGCCAGCTCACCACCAAGCGGGAGGGCCAAAAACATTCAGTACTTC
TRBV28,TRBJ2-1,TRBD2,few,CASSLGSGLAGGPYNEQFF,TGTGCCAGCAGTTTAGGCTCCGGACTAGCGGGAGGACCCTACAATGAGCAGTTCTTC
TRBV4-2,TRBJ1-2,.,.,CASSQDILRPLSADYGYTF,TGTGCCAGCAGCCAAGATATACTACGGCCTCTATCCGCGGACTATGGCTACACCTTC
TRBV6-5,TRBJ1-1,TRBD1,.,CASSKRTGEDPEAFF,TGTGCCAGCAGTAAAAGGACAGGGGAGGACCCTGAAGCTTTCTTT
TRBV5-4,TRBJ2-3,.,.,CASSLGGRDTQYF,TGTGCCAGCAGCTTGGGAGGCCGAGATACGCAGTATTTT
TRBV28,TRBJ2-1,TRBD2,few,CAEGNGGRNEQFF,TGTGCCGAGGGTAACGGCGGGAGGAATGAGCAGTTCTTC
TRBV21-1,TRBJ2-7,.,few,CASSNLSGNFSYEQYF,TGTGCCAGCAGCAATCTTAGCGGGAACTTCTCCTACGAGCAGTACTTC
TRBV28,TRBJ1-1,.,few,CAIDNFSGAFF,TGTGCCATCGACAATTTTAGCGGAGCTTTCTTT
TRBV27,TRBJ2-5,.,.,CASSLRLTESKTQYF,TGTGCCAGCAGTTTAAGGTTGACAGAGTCTAAGACCCAGTACTTC
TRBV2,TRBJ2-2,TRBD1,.,CASSPQGANTGELFF,TGTGCCAGCAGTCCACAGGGGGCTAACACCGGGGAGCTGTTTTTT
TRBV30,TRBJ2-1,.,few,CAWSVGGGNRNEQFF,TGTGCCTGGAGTGTAGGGGGCGGGAATCGTAATGAGCAGTTCTTC
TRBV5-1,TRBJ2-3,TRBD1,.,CASTRTGGFTDTQYF,TGCGCCAGTACCCGGACAGGGGGCTTCACAGATACGCAGTATTTT
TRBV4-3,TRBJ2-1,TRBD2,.,CASSQPRLAGGNEQFF,TGCGCCAGCAGCCAGCCTCGACTAGCGGGAGGTAATGAGCAGTTCTTC
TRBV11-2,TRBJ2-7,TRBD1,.,CASSRGGLSQTYEQYF,TGTGCCAGCAGCCGAGGGGGCCTCTCCCAGACCTACGAGCAGTACTTC
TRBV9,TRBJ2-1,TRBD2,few,CASSLRTSGTQDEQFF,TGTGCCAGCAGCTTACGGACTAGCGGGACTCAGGATGAGCAGTTCTTC
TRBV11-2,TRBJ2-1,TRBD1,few,CASSRPPGTGADEQFF,TGTGCCAGCAGCCGACCCCCCGGGACAGGGGCGGATGAGCAGTTCTTC
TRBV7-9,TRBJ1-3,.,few,CASSRGPGNTIYF,TGTGCCAGCAGCAGGGGCCCTGGAAACACCATATATTTT
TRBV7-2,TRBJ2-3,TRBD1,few,CASSSGTGTQYF,TGTGCCAGCAGCAGCGGGACAGGGACGCAGTATTTT
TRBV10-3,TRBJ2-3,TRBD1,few,CAIRGQGGTDTQYF,TGTGCCATCAGGGGACAGGGCGGCACAGATACGCAGTATTTT
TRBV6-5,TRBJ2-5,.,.,CASSPYRAEETQYF,TGTGCCAGCAGTCCATACAGGGCTGAAGAGACCCAGTACTTC
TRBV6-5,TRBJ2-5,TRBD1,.,CASSRGTGEQETQYF,TGTGCCAGCAGCCGTGGGACAGGGGAGCAAGAGACCCAGTACTTC
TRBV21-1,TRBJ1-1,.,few,CASKRRVMNTEAFF,TGTGCCAGCAAGAGGAGGGTAATGAACACTGAAGCTTTCTTT
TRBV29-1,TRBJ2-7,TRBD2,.,CSVVLAGYEQYF,TGCAGCGTTGTACTAGCGGGCTACGAGCAGTACTTC
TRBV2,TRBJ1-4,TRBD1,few,CASRQGREGLFF,TGTGCCAGTCGACAGGGGCGCGAAGGACTGTTTTTT
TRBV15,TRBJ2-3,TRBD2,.,CATRGGGGGTDTQYF,TGTGCCACCAGGGGCGGGGGAGGGGGCACAGATACGCAGTATTTT
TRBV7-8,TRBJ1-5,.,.,CASSLEVQQGSYQPQHF,TGTGCCAGCAGCTTAGAGGTCCAGCAGGGTTCCTATCAGCCCCAGCATTTT
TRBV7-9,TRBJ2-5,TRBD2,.,CASNTLAVQETQYF,TGTGCCAGCAATACCCTAGCGGTCCAAGAGACCCAGTACTTC
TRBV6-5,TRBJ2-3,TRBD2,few,CASSYRGRPWTDTQYF,TGTGCCAGCAGTTACCGCGGGAGGCCGTGGACAGATACGCAGTATTTT